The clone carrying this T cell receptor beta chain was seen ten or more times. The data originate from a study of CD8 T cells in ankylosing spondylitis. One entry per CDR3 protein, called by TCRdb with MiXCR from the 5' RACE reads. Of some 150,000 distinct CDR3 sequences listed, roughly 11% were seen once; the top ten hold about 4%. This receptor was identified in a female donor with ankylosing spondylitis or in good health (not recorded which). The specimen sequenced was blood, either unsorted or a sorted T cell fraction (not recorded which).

The CDR3 sequence is CASSLGTRTDYEQYF. Written as DNA, the CDR3 is TGCGCCAGCAGCTTGGGTACCCGGACAGACTACGAGCAGTACTTC. The V call is TRBV5-1, the J call TRBJ2-7; D is possibly TRBD1 (6 bases). The CDR3 contains 15 residues. V lost 0 bases, J lost 3 bases, and 13 bases lay in between. Per germline, CDR1 SGHRS and CDR2 YFSETQ.